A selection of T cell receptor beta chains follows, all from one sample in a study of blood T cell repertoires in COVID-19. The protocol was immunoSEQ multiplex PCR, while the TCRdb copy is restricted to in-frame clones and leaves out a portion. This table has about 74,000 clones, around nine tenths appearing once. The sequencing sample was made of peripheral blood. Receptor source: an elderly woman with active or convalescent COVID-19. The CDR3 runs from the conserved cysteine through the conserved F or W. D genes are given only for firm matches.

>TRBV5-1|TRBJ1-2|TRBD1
CASSSDRGARSNYGYTF
TGCGCCAGCAGCTCCGACAGGGGGGCTCGTTCTAACTATGGCTACACCTTC
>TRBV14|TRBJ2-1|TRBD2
CASSPRPSGGALRNEQFF
TGTGCCAGCAGCCCCCGACCTAGCGGGGGGGCCCTCAGGAATGAGCAGTTCTTC
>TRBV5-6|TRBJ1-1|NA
CASSLGKRSTEAFF
TGTGCCAGCAGCTTGGGCAAGAGAAGCACTGAAGCTTTCTTT
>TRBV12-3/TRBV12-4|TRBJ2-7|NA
CASSFGRDYEQYF
TGTGCCAGCAGTTTTGGCAGGGATTACGAGCAGTACTTC
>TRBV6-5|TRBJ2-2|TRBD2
CASEIGGAVSGELFF
TGTGCCAGCGAAATCGGGGGGGCCGTCTCCGGGGAGCTGTTTTTT
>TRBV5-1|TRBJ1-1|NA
CASSLNTEAFF
TGCGCCAGCAGCCTAAACACTGAAGCTTTCTTT
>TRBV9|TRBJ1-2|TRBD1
CASSDGTGVNYGYTF
TGTGCCAGCAGCGATGGGACAGGGGTGAACTATGGCTACACCTTC
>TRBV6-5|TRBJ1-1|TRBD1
CASSPIDRGYTEAFF
TGTGCCAGCAGTCCAATAGACAGGGGATACACTGAAGCTTTCTTT
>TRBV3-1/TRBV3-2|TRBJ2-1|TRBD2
CASSLPGGVNEQFF
TGTGCCAGCAGCCTCCCCGGGGGGGTCAATGAGCAGTTCTTC
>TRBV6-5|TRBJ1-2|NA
CASSRHGANYGYTF
TGTGCCAGCAGTCGTCACGGGGCTAACTATGGCTACACCTTC